This T cell receptor (beta chain) is from a study of blood T cell repertoires in COVID-19. In germline, CDR1 is MDHEN, CDR2 SYDVKM. CDR3 length: 15 residues. V shed 5 bases, J shed 11 bases, and the junction held 14 bases outside the gene matches. Clones were sequenced by immunoSEQ multiplex PCR, and TCRdb holds only the in-frame ones, with some missing. The sample comprises 380,000 or so clones, approximately 80% of which are singletons, and 0.85% to 1.3% rests with the top ten. This sequence was found in a human donor with acute or convalescent COVID-19. The donor label of this sample is uncertain. Sequencing used peripheral blood. V is TRBV28 and J is TRBJ1-4; 7 bases are shared with TRBD1. The CDR3 nucleotides read TGTGCCAGCAGTACACAGGGGATGGGTGCGGAGAAACTGTTTTTT. It is translated as CASSTQGMGAEKLFF.